A selection of T cell receptor beta chains follows, all from one sample in a study of cytomegalovirus exposure and HLA in healthy donors. Sequencing used immunoSEQ multiplex PCR; TCRdb keeps in-frame clones, though not all of them. In the table there are some 170,000 clones, 71% of which are singletons. Sequencing was done on a sample of PBMCs. Receptors originate from a woman aged 25 to 39 in good health and CMV-seronegative. CDR3s include the opening cysteine and the closing phenylalanine or tryptophan. The D gene is left open where the match is weak. Size tells how often a clone was seen (once, few, many) or the class of an expanded clone, and some rows leave it out.

D gene	clone size	J gene	V gene	CDR3 protein	CDR3 DNA
NA	NA	TRBJ2-1	TRBV7-2	CASSLGYVDEQFF	TGTGCCAGCAGCTTAGGGTATGTAGATGAGCAGTTCTTC
NA	NA	TRBJ1-3	TRBV15	CATSSQLKFSGNTIYF	TGTGCCACCAGCTCCCAACTGAAATTCTCTGGAAACACCATATATTTT
TRBD1	NA	TRBJ2-2	TRBV27	CASSYYRHRGQDTGELFF	TGTGCCAGCAGTTACTACCGGCACAGGGGGCAGGACACCGGGGAGCTGTTTTTT
NA	NA	TRBJ1-1	TRBV19	CASSRNGGWNTEAFF	TGTGCCAGTAGCCGAAACGGGGGGTGGAACACTGAAGCTTTCTTT
TRBD2	NA	TRBJ2-7	TRBV28	CASSGGEGGLFYEQYF	TGTGCCAGCAGCGGGGGGGAGGGGGGTCTATTCTACGAGCAGTACTTC
NA	NA	TRBJ1-5	TRBV6-4	CATSREIWQPQHF	TGTGCCACCTCAAGGGAGATTTGGCAGCCCCAGCATTTT
TRBD1	NA	TRBJ1-1	TRBV5-6	CASTGTTGAGAEAFF	TGTGCCAGCACCGGTACAACAGGGGCCGGGGCTGAAGCTTTCTTT
NA	few	TRBJ1-1	TRBV6-6	CASFKNTEAFF	TGTGCCAGCTTCAAGAACACTGAAGCTTTCTTT
NA	NA	TRBJ1-1	TRBV11-2	CASSLQGFTEAFF	TGTGCCAGCAGCCTCCAGGGTTTCACTGAAGCTTTCTTT
NA	NA	TRBJ2-7	TRBV7-9	CASGPTGGAYEQYF	TGTGCCAGCGGCCCCACGGGGGGCGCATACGAGCAGTACTTC
NA	NA	TRBJ1-6	TRBV7-2	CASSSWRFSGGSPLHF	TGTGCCAGCAGCTCTTGGCGCTTTTCTGGGGGGTCACCCCTCCACTTT
TRBD2	NA	TRBJ2-1	TRBV5-6	CASSFTSGDHNEQFF	TGTGCCAGCAGCTTTACTAGCGGGGATCACAATGAGCAGTTCTTC
NA	NA	TRBJ2-5	TRBV19	CASSVQGNQETQYF	TGTGCCAGTAGTGTCCAGGGTAATCAGGAGACCCAGTACTTC
NA	NA	TRBJ2-3	TRBV27	CASSWGSIGTDTQYF	TGTGCCAGCAGCTGGGGCTCGATTGGCACAGATACGCAGTATTTT
NA	NA	TRBJ1-2	TRBV7-9	CASSAQSSQSYGYTF	TGTGCCAGCAGCGCACAATCCTCCCAAAGCTATGGCTACACCTTC
NA	NA	TRBJ1-1	TRBV9	CASSVAAEDTEAFF	TGTGCCAGCAGCGTAGCCGCAGAGGACACTGAAGCTTTCTTT
TRBD1	NA	TRBJ2-5	TRBV19	CASTGTGGDGETQYF	TGTGCCAGTACCGGGACAGGGGGCGATGGAGAGACCCAGTACTTC
TRBD1	NA	TRBJ2-1	TRBV7-9	CASSHRTGEQFF	TGTGCCAGCAGCCACCGGACAGGGGAGCAGTTCTTC
TRBD1	few	TRBJ1-2	TRBV7-6	CASSPRTGTDYGYTF	TGTGCCAGCAGCCCCCGGACAGGGACGGACTATGGCTACACCTTC
NA	NA	TRBJ2-3	TRBV25-1	CASSEYPATDTQYF	TGTGCCAGCAGTGAATACCCTGCGACAGATACGCAGTATTTT
NA	NA	TRBJ1-4	TRBV28	CASTGLVGEKLFF	TGTGCCAGCACCGGACTCGTGGGTGAAAAACTGTTTTTT
NA	few	TRBJ2-3	TRBV7-3	CASSLRGHTDTQYF	TGTGCCAGCAGCTTAAGGGGGCACACAGATACGCAGTATTTT
NA	NA	TRBJ2-2	TRBV6-5	CASSFNGELFF	TGTGCCAGCAGTTTCAACGGGGAGCTGTTTTTT
NA	NA	TRBJ2-5	TRBV9	CASSALAESGSQYF	TGTGCCAGCAGCGCATTAGCGGAGTCCGGATCCCAGTACTTC
NA	NA	TRBJ1-5	TRBV5-1	CASSLGQNSNQPQHF	TGCGCCAGCAGCTTAGGACAGAATAGCAATCAGCCCCAGCATTTT
TRBD1	NA	TRBJ2-2	TRBV2	CASKDRTGSGGELFF	TGTGCCAGCAAGGATCGGACAGGGTCGGGCGGGGAGCTGTTTTTT
TRBD2	few	TRBJ2-5	TRBV5-1	CASSLAVLAGTQETQYF	TGCGCCAGCAGCTTGGCCGTACTAGCGGGAACCCAAGAGACCCAGTACTTC
TRBD1	few	TRBJ2-7	TRBV9	CASSAQGAYYEQYF	TGTGCCAGCAGCGCACAGGGGGCATACTACGAGCAGTACTTC
NA	NA	TRBJ1-5	TRBV28	CASSWGGSGQPQHF	TGTGCCAGCAGTTGGGGGGGTAGCGGTCAGCCCCAGCATTTT
NA	NA	TRBJ2-1	TRBV4-1	CASSPSGNEQFF	TGCGCCAGCAGCCCTTCCGGTAATGAGCAGTTCTTC
NA	NA	TRBJ1-6	TRBV30	CASFIYGQQNSPLHF	TGTGCCTCCTTCATCTACGGACAGCAGAATTCACCCCTCCACTTT
NA	NA	TRBJ1-1	TRBV27	CASSLFGGRETEAFF	TGTGCCAGCAGTTTATTCGGGGGGAGGGAAACTGAAGCTTTCTTT
NA	NA	TRBJ2-6	TRBV28	CASSFLDSPPSGANVLTF	TGTGCCAGCAGTTTTCTGGACAGTCCTCCCTCGGGGGCCAACGTCCTGACTTTC
TRBD2	NA	TRBJ2-3	TRBV4-2	CASSQDLAGTDTQYF	TGTGCCAGCAGCCAAGATCTAGCGGGCACAGATACGCAGTATTTT
TRBD1	NA	TRBJ2-7	TRBV2	CASSVQGYEQYF	TGTGCCAGCAGCGTACAGGGGTACGAGCAGTACTTC
NA	NA	TRBJ2-7	TRBV6-5	CASSHPSPPIYEQYF	TGTGCCAGCAGTCATCCTAGTCCGCCCATCTACGAGCAGTACTTC
TRBD1	NA	TRBJ1-2	TRBV15	CATSRDRDSSGYTF	TGTGCCACCAGCAGAGATCGGGACAGTAGTGGCTACACCTTC
NA	NA	TRBJ1-1	TRBV6-5	CASSPQGSLTEAFF	TGTGCCAGCAGTCCCCAGGGAAGCCTCACTGAAGCTTTCTTT
NA	once	TRBJ1-1	TRBV2	CADRGTDSVLGTFF	TGTGCCGACCGTGGGACGGACAGCGTCCTCGGTACTTTCTTT
NA	few	TRBJ1-6	TRBV5-1	CASSLAVYNSPLHF	TGCGCCAGCAGCTTGGCTGTGTATAATTCACCCCTCCACTTT